This T cell receptor beta chain came from a study of T cells after yellow fever vaccination. Study context: Low-cell-number fractions were prepared with SMART-Seq v4 Ultra Low Input.

The 5'RACE template-switching step produced TCR cDNA and added a universal primer site and UMIs. TCRdb reprocessed the 5' RACE reads via MiXCR and lists one record per CDR3 protein. Altogether 250,000 to 400,000 distinct CDR3 sequences are present, over 3.5% being singletons, with the ten largest covering less than 20%. There are many counts of this clonotype. Its specificity is not known. The CDR3 consists of 13 residues. Germline V gives CDR1 MNHEY, CDR2 SVGAGI. V lost 0 bases and J lost 7, with 4 bases in between. Notes on the study in general: The bulk population could contribute abundant contaminating clonotypes to FACS-sorted repertoires. Only a small proportion of the clonotypes turned up in both the CD4 and the CD8 compartments, likely arising from convergent recombination.

This chain joins TRBV6-5 and TRBJ1-6; D gene unclear. The TCR originated in a man younger than 35 who received the YFV17D yellow fever vaccine. The sequenced sample was PBMCs, obtained 15 days after the yellow fever booster vaccination. Here the CDR3 reads CASSYSGNSPLHF. The CDR3 coding sequence is TGTGCCAGCAGTTACTCTGGGAATTCACCCCTCCACTTT.